Reported below is one TCR beta chain. Only in-frame clones appear in the TCRdb table, and some are missing; sequencing was by immunoSEQ multiplex PCR. This table has roughly 250,000 clones, 80% to 90% appearing once. Germline CDR1 GTSNPN, CDR2 SVGIG (reference sequence). CDR3 size: 13 residues. Trimming cost V 7 bases and J 4 bases, with 16 bases left between them. This entry belongs to a study of blood T cell repertoires in COVID-19. V is TRBV30 and J is TRBJ1-2, with D tentatively TRBD1 (6 bases). Sample: PBMCs or T cells enriched from blood (not recorded which). This clonotype was sampled from a woman aged 30 to 39 who had recovered from COVID-19. In DNA, the CDR3 is TGTGCCTCTCCGGCAGGGGCGGGCTATGGCTACACCTTC. Its protein product is CASPAGAGYGYTF.